The T cell receptor beta chain described here comes from a study of control samples from healthy donors and cancer patients. Generated by immunoSEQ multiplex PCR, the TCRdb table keeps only in-frame clones and is missing some. In the table there are about 130,000 clones, approximately 95% of which are singletons. The V gene's germline CDR1 is LNHDA and CDR2 SQIVND (reference sequence). The germline V and J ends were trimmed by 5 bases and 7 bases, with 12 bases remaining between them. The CDR3 consists of 13 residues. The receptor was isolated from a man in his thirties or forties in good health. The chain links TRBV19 to TRBJ1-5, with D maybe TRBD1 (6 bases). Sequences were obtained from blood. CDR3 sequence (DNA): TGTGCCAGTAGTCTTGGGGGCGAGCAGCCCCAGCATTTT. This sequence encodes CASSLGGEQPQHF. Together with reference TRBV19 and TRBJ1-5, the CDR3 gives the full variable domain: DGGITQSPKYLFRKEGQNVTLSCEQNLNHDAMYWYRQDPGQGLRLIYYSQIVNDFQKGDIAEGYSVSREKKESFPLTVTSAQKNPTAFYLCASSLGGEQPQHFGDGTRLSIL.